This TCR beta chain appears in the sequencing data of a study of PD-L1 blockade in urothelial cancer. Whole-study context: Male sex and bladder-origin urothelial cancer characterized about 85% of the 29 patients. Before enrollment, 0 to 3 chemotherapy regimens had been given to patients. Study outcomes and limitations: Enhanced expansion of tumor-associated blood clones at 3 weeks characterized durable-benefit patients.

Regarding time point: pretreatment peripheral blood. Locally advanced or metastatic urothelial carcinoma affected all patients. Sequencing used immunoSEQ multiplex PCR; TCRdb keeps in-frame clones, though not all of them. The repertoire has approximately 50,000 clones, about 81% of them found once; the top ten carry 2.5% to 3.5%. A few counts support this clone. No antigen is known for it. Trimming removed 3 bases from V and 1 base from J; junction bases left unmatched: 6. Germline values: CDR1 SGDLS, CDR2 YYNGEE. The CDR3 spans 16 residues. The TCR sequence derives from a man between 65 and 85 years old with urothelial cancer. The chain has TRBV9 and TRBJ2-1, with 8 bases matching TRBD1. The sample was PBMCs, taken around atezolizumab (anti-PD-L1) treatment. CDR3 sequence (DNA): TGTGCCAGCAGCGATGGACAGGGAGTATCCTACAATGAGCAGTTCTTC. It encodes CASSDGQGVSYNEQFF.